This T cell receptor beta chain is drawn from a study of blood T cell repertoires in COVID-19. In the study's own analysis: The authors estimated nucleated cell counts from reference gene primer amplification. This table comes from immunoSEQ multiplex PCR, and its TCRdb copy is limited to in-frame clones, with some not included. The DNA was the basis for D and trimming; V, J and clone size are from that table. Found here are roughly 77,000 clones, around three quarters of them singletons; the top ten hold 26%. CDR3 size: 16 residues. Losses at the gene ends were 3 bases for V and 1 base for J; bases not matched to a gene: 3. From germline, CDR1 is LGHDT and CDR2 YNNKEL (reference sequence). As regards this clone: Distinct nucleotide sequences in the sample also encode this CDR3.

The chain carries TRBV3-1 (or the pseudogene TRBV3-2) and TRBJ2-2, with 9 bases matching TRBD2. Material for sequencing was peripheral blood. The origin of this receptor is a man aged 55 to 70 with active or convalescent COVID-19. CDR3 protein: CASSQELAGNTGELFF. In DNA form, the CDR3 reads TGTGCCAGCAGCCAGGAACTAGCGGGGAACACCGGGGAGCTGTTTTTT.